Listed below are T cell receptor beta chains from one sample, sequenced in a study of human T cells and chemical hapten exposure. TCRdb re-derived calls from the RACE reads in MiXCR, one entry per CDR3 protein. The table shows approximately 370,000 distinct CDR3 sequences, with 5% to 6.5% occurring only once. Sequencing was performed on whole blood, taken in connection with sensitization to the hapten diphenylcyclopropenone (DPC). These TCRs come from a woman between 18 and 29 years old with alopecia areata. Some clones in this sample may be carry-over from other donors' samples. Both conserved end residues are part of each CDR3. Fields, in order: clone size, D gene, V gene, J gene, CDR3 DNA, CDR3 protein. The D gene is left open where the match is weak. Expanded clones get a size class; other rows say once, few or many, or leave the size out.

>many|TRBD1|TRBV6-2/TRBV6-3|TRBJ1-2
TGTGCCAGCAGCGACAGGGAGATAGCAGGTACGGATGGCTACACCTTC
CASSDREIAGTDGYTF
>few|NA|TRBV7-8|TRBJ1-2
TGTGCCAGCAGCTTACGGGGGCTTCATAGTGGTGGCTACACCTTC
CASSLRGLHSGGYTF
>few|NA|TRBV5-6|TRBJ1-1
TGTGCCAGCAGCTTTCGAGGGAGTGAAGCTTTCTTT
CASSFRGSEAFF
>few|TRBD1|TRBV6-1|TRBJ1-6
TGTGCCAGCAGTGAAGCGACAGGGACTCATTCACCCCTCCACTTT
CASSEATGTHSPLHF
>many|NA|TRBV7-9|TRBJ1-6
TGTGCCAGCTCCCACCCCCAGGGCTATTCACCCCTCCACTTT
CASSHPQGYSPLHF
>many|NA|TRBV7-2|TRBJ1-1
TGTGCCAGCAGCTCTGGATGGAGGGCTCAGGCTGAAGCTTTCTTT
CASSSGWRAQAEAFF
>many|NA|TRBV7-9|TRBJ1-1
TGTGCCAGCAGCTCAAGGGGTTCTGAAGCTTTCTTT
CASSSRGSEAFF
>many|NA|TRBV7-9|TRBJ1-5
TGTGCCAGCAGCTTAGTGGTTAGTACAAGTCAGCCCCAGCATTTT
CASSLVVSTSQPQHF
>few|TRBD1|TRBV11-2|TRBJ1-6
TGTGCCAGCAGCCCTAGGACAGGGGCTCCTAATTCACCCCTCCACTTT
CASSPRTGAPNSPLHF
>few|NA|TRBV20-1|TRBJ2-2
TGCAGTGCTCGGATGAACACCGGGGAGCTGTTTTTT
CSARMNTGELFF
>many|NA|TRBV6-5|TRBJ1-3
TGTGCCAGCAGTTACTCAGGGAGATCTGGAAACACCATATATTTT
CASSYSGRSGNTIYF
>many|NA|TRBV20-1|TRBJ2-5
TGCAGTGCTAGTACAGAGACCCAGTACTTC
CSASTETQYF
>few|NA|TRBV7-2|TRBJ2-1
TGTGCCAGCAGCTTAGAAGGGGGTGGGTGGAATGAGCAGTTCTTC
CASSLEGGGWNEQFF
>NA|TRBD1|TRBV5-5|TRBJ2-7
TGTGCCAGCAGCTTCAGACAGGGCCAGGGGGAGCAGTACTTC
CASSFRQGQGEQYF
>many|NA|TRBV4-2|TRBJ1-4
TGTGCCAGCAGCCAAGACTGGGAGGGCAATGAAAAACTGTTTTTT
CASSQDWEGNEKLFF
>NA|NA|TRBV6-6|TRBJ2-7
TGTGCCAGCAGTTATGGGCAGGGAGTCTCCTACGAGCAGTACTTC
CASSYGQGVSYEQYF
>few|NA|TRBV18|TRBJ1-5
TGTGCCAGCTCACCGAATCGGGAGGACCAGCCCCAGCATTTT
CASSPNREDQPQHF
>many|NA|TRBV12-3/TRBV12-4|TRBJ1-6
TGTGCCAGCAGTTTATTAAGTTCTTCACCCCTCCACTTT
CASSLLSSSPLHF
>many|TRBD1|TRBV7-2|TRBJ2-7
TGTGCCAGCAGCTTAGTCGCTCACGGGACAGCCGGTGACGAGCAGTACTTC
CASSLVAHGTAGDEQYF
>NA|NA|TRBV18|TRBJ2-7
TGTGCCAGCTCAAGAATACGCCAGACAAGCTCCTACGAGCAGTACTTC
CASSRIRQTSSYEQYF
>NA|NA|TRBV10-3|TRBJ2-7
TGTGCCATCAGTGATTGGGCAGGGACCGAGCAGTACTTC
CAISDWAGTEQYF
>many|TRBD1|TRBV2|TRBJ2-5
TGTGCCAGCACGGACAGGCGGCCGGAGACCCAGTACTTC
CASTDRRPETQYF
>many|NA|TRBV9|TRBJ2-1
TGTGCCAGCAGCCGGGCATTGGACGCAAACAGTTACAATGAGCAGTTCTTC
CASSRALDANSYNEQFF
>many|NA|TRBV2|TRBJ2-5
TGTGCCAGCAGTGGCGGGGCCCACCAAGAGACCCAGTACTTC
CASSGGAHQETQYF
>NA|NA|TRBV29-1|TRBJ1-1
TGCAGCGTCTCAATAAAACCGGGGGCTGAAGCTTTCTTT
CSVSIKPGAEAFF
>many|NA|TRBV9|TRBJ1-6
TGTGCCAGCAGCGTAGGAGGATCCAGGGGCCATTCACCCCTCCACTTT
CASSVGGSRGHSPLHF
>few|NA|TRBV7-9|TRBJ1-6
TGTGCCAGCAGCCAGCCAAGGGCGGGGAATTCACCCCTCCACTTT
CASSQPRAGNSPLHF
>NA|NA|TRBV24-1|TRBJ2-1
TGTGCCACCAGTGAGTCCCCCTCAACGGGCTCCTACAATGAGCAGTTCTTC
CATSESPSTGSYNEQFF
>few|TRBD1|TRBV3-1|TRBJ1-6
TGTGCCAGCAGCCAAGGGGCAGGGGGCTATAATTCACCCCTCCACTTT
CASSQGAGGYNSPLHF
>few|NA|TRBV6-5|TRBJ1-2
TGTGCCAGCAGCCCGAGAGGGGCTGACTATGGCTACACCTTC
CASSPRGADYGYTF
>many|NA|TRBV7-2|TRBJ1-1
TGTGCCAGCAGCCCCCCCGGGGCTAGCACTGAAGCTTTCTTT
CASSPPGASTEAFF
>NA|NA|TRBV4-1|TRBJ1-5
TGCGCCAGCAGCCCCGACCGCGCGGGGATCAATCAGCCCCAGCATTTT
CASSPDRAGINQPQHF
>many|NA|TRBV15|TRBJ1-1
TGTGCCACCAGCGGTACTTTGATGAACACTGAAGCTTTCTTT
CATSGTLMNTEAFF
>few|NA|TRBV29-1|TRBJ2-5
TGCAGCGTTGAAGGGGTTTTGACAGACCTCCAAGAGACCCAGTACTTC
CSVEGVLTDLQETQYF
>many|NA|TRBV7-9|TRBJ2-3
TGTGCCAGCAGCTCTAGCCAGTCGTCAGGCACAGATACGCAGTATTTT
CASSSSQSSGTDTQYF
>NA|NA|TRBV6-5|TRBJ1-6
TGTGCCAGCAGTTACCGCCCAGGGGAAGCACCCCTCCACTTT
CASSYRPGEAPLHF
>few|NA|TRBV7-3|TRBJ2-1
TGTGCCAGCAGCTTAAGCGGGGGCGCTCAAGACAATGAGCAGTTCTTC
CASSLSGGAQDNEQFF
>NA|TRBD2|TRBV5-1|TRBJ2-3
TGCGCCAGCAGCTTAAGTGCGGGCCGGGCTAGCGGGTACACAGATACGCAGTATTTT
CASSLSAGRASGYTDTQYF